The 26 T cell receptor beta chains reported below all come from one sample, sequenced in a study of early T cells in non-severe SARS-CoV-2 infection. TCRdb itself ran the 5' RACE reads through MiXCR, one entry per CDR3 protein. The sample lists roughly 55,000 distinct CDR3 sequences; 15% were seen once. Here the sequenced sample was whole blood, taken at baseline. These receptors were collected from an adult who was a healthcare worker with PCR-confirmed SARS-CoV-2 infection or an uninfected control (not recorded which).

This CDR3 is CASSRGGGNYGYTF. The CDR3 bases are TGTGCCAGCAGCCGGGGGGGCGGTAACTATGGCTACACCTTC. V usage is TRBV3-1 and J usage is TRBJ1-2, with D maybe TRBD1 (6 bases). CDR1 LGHDT and CDR2 YNNKEL come from the germline V gene (reference sequence). The CDR3 is made up of 14 amino acids. Trimming pared 4 bases from V and 1 base from J, leaving 10 bases between.

This clonotype was picked up a small number of times. The DNA of the CDR3 is TGTGCCAGCAGCTTACGAGTAGCGGGAGAATATGAGCAGTTCTTC. It yields the protein CASSLRVAGEYEQFF. The chain is built from TRBV7-2 and TRBJ2-1, with 9 nucleotides matching TRBD2. CDR1 and CDR2 (germline): SGHTA, FQGNSA. The CDR3 contains 15 residues. V shed 2 bases and J 8 bases; nucleotides not matched to a gene: 7.

This clonotype was detected a few times. The chain uses TRBV5-1 and TRBJ1-5; D remains ambiguous. CDR3 size: 15 residues. Germline V lookup: CDR1 SGHRS, CDR2 YFSETQ. V was clipped by 0 bases and J by 0 bases, with 7 bases between them. CDR3 in DNA: TGCGCCAGCAGCTTGGACAGTCCTAGCAATCAGCCCCAGCATTTT. It is translated as CASSLDSPSNQPQHF. Supplemented by reference TRBV5-1 and TRBJ1-5, the full variable domain reads KAGVTQTPRYLIKTRGQQVTLSCSPISGHRSVSWYQQTPGQGLQFLFEYFSETQRNKGNFPGRFSGRQFSNSRSEMNVSTLELGDSALYLCASSLDSPSNQPQHFGDGTRLSIL.

This clonotype was counted ten times or more. This sequence joins TRBV4-3 and TRBJ2-7; D remains ambiguous. V was pared by 0 bases and J by 0 bases, with 9 bases between. The CDR3 length is 15 residues. In germline, CDR1 is LGHNA, CDR2 YSLEER. CDR3: CASSQDEGNSYEQYF. CDR3 nucleotides: TGCGCCAGCAGCCAAGATGAAGGGAACTCCTACGAGCAGTACTTC.

This sequence joins TRBV18 and TRBJ2-1; the D gene is possibly TRBD2 (5 bases). Trimming pared 4 bases from V and 8 bases from J, leaving 18 bases between. CDR1 is KGHSH and CDR2 is LQKENI in the germline V gene. The length of the CDR3 is 15 residues. CDR3 residues: CASSLGLRVTDEQFF. Here the CDR3 DNA reads TGTGCCAGCTCACTCGGACTCCGAGTTACAGATGAGCAGTTCTTC.

There are a few counts of this clonotype. The V call is TRBV12-3 or TRBV12-4, the J call TRBJ2-1; no clear D gene. This CDR3 comprises 17 residues. The V and J ends lost 1 base and 4 bases respectively, with 17 bases between them. CDR3: CASSLGRWATKYNEQFF. DNA of the CDR3: TGTGCCAGCAGTTTAGGCCGTTGGGCTACAAAGTACAATGAGCAGTTCTTC.

This clonotype was seen more than once but under ten times. The chain links TRBV16 to TRBJ2-3; 7 bases fit TRBD1. J lost 6 bases, V lost 2 bases, and 2 bases had no gene match. The CDR3 spans 13 residues. CDR1 and CDR2 from the germline V gene are KGHSY and FQNENV. The CDR3 spells CASSQQGDDTQYF. For the CDR3, the DNA is TGTGCCAGCAGCCAACAGGGGGACGATACGCAGTATTTT. The full variable domain, its missing parts supplied by reference TRBV16 and TRBJ2-3, is GEEVAQTPKHLVRGEGQKAKLYCAPIKGHSYVFWYQQVLKNEFKFLISFQNENVFDETGMPKERFSAKCLPNSPCSLEIQATKLEDSAVYFCASSQQGDDTQYFGPGTRLTVL.

This clonotype was picked up many times. J is TRBJ1-3 and V is TRBV9; maybe TRBD1 (6 bases). The V end was cut by 6 bases, the J end by 0 bases, with 19 bases between. CDR1 is SGDLS and CDR2 is YYNGEE in the germline V gene. This CDR3 contains 17 residues. In DNA, the CDR3 is TGTGCCAGCACCATAGGGACACTAGAGGACTCTGGAAACACCATATATTTT. Protein: CASTIGTLEDSGNTIYF. Filled out from reference TRBV9 and TRBJ1-3, the complete variable domain reads DSGVTQTPKHLITATGQRVTLRCSPRSGDLSVYWYQQSLDQGLQFLIQYYNGEERAKGNILERFSAQQFPDLHSELNLSSLELGDSALYFCASTIGTLEDSGNTIYFGEGSWLTVV.

This clonotype was detected many times. The rearrangement links TRBV27 to TRBJ2-1, with D tentatively TRBD2 (5 bases). The CDR3 contains 14 residues. From germline, CDR1 is MNHEY and CDR2 SMNVEV (reference sequence). V lost 2 bases and J lost 8, with 13 bases in between. This CDR3 is CASSLAGSFDEQFF. For the CDR3, the DNA is TGTGCCAGCAGTTTAGCGGGCAGCTTCGATGAGCAGTTCTTC.

V is TRBV20-1 and J is TRBJ2-4, with 15 bases matching TRBD2. Trimming took 5 bases from V and 6 from J; bases not matched to a gene: 11. Germline loops: CDR1 DFQATT, CDR2 SNEGSKA (reference sequence). This CDR3 is built from 17 residues. The CDR3 sequence is CSALTGTSGRRLNIQYF. The CDR3, as DNA: TGCAGTGCTCTTACTGGGACTAGCGGGAGGAGATTAAACATTCAGTACTTC.

There are many counts of this clonotype. V is TRBV10-2 and J is TRBJ2-7; D unclear. Trimming took off 2 bases at V and 0 bases at J, with 5 bases between the two ends. CDR3 size: 13 residues. CDR1 is WSHSY, CDR2 SAAADI, per germline. The CDR3 coding sequence is TGCGCCAGCAGTGAGGACTCCTCCTACGAGCAGTACTTC. This translates into CASSEDSSYEQYF.

In this sample, this clonotype turned up a few times. This sequence joins TRBV5-4 and TRBJ2-1; TRBD1 matches 9 bases. V trimming: 7 bases; J trimming: 4 bases; junction bases outside the gene matches: 6. The CDR3 runs 14 residues. Germline V gene data show CDR1 as SGHNT and CDR2 as YYREEE (reference sequence). The CDR3 sequence is CASRQDRGYNEQFF. The DNA for the CDR3 is TGTGCCAGCCGACAGGACAGGGGTTACAATGAGCAGTTCTTC.

This clonotype was seen repeatedly, ten times or more. CDR3 protein: CASSPGGQPYEQYF. The CDR3 nucleotides read TGTGCCAGCAGCCCCGGGGGACAGCCCTACGAGCAGTACTTC. The V gene is TRBV7-9, the J gene TRBJ2-7; tentative D call: TRBD1 (7 bases). Trimming cost V 5 bases and J 2 bases, with 13 bases left between them. CDR3 size: 14 residues. The germline V gene encodes CDR1 SEHNR and CDR2 FQNEAQ (reference sequence).

The chain combines TRBV7-9 with TRBJ1-6; D is undetermined. V was trimmed by 4 bases and J by 7 bases, leaving 11 bases between them. Germline CDR1 is SEHNR and CDR2 is FQNEAQ (reference sequence). The CDR3 has 14 residues. The CDR3: CASSYGVRNSPLHF. CDR3 nucleotides: TGTGCCAGCAGCTACGGGGTTCGAAATTCACCCCTCCACTTT.

The chain joins TRBV7-2 to TRBJ1-6; maybe TRBD1 (5 bases). The CDR3 consists of 14 residues. Trimming stripped 5 bases from V and 7 bases from J, with 12 bases between. Germline assignment: CDR1 SGHTA and CDR2 FQGNSA. CDR3 DNA: TGTGCCAGCAGCAAACCAGGGAAGAATTCACCCCTCCACTTT. Translation gives CASSKPGKNSPLHF.

There are many counts of this clonotype. The gene calls are TRBV11-2 and TRBJ1-1, with a possible D match to TRBD1 (5 bases). CDR3 length: 15 amino acids. Germline loops: CDR1 SGHAT, CDR2 FQNNGV. The germline V and J ends were trimmed by 2 bases and 2 bases, with 12 bases remaining between them. CDR3 region: CASSLTPGYNTEAFF. CDR3 sequence (DNA): TGTGCCAGCAGCTTAACCCCAGGGTATAACACTGAAGCTTTCTTT.

This clonotype occurred a few times. The chain carries TRBV29-1 and TRBJ2-2, with a weak D call TRBD1 (6 bases). Germline CDR1 reads SQVTM; CDR2 reads ANQGSEA. The CDR3 is 14 residues long. V was trimmed by 4 bases and J by 4 bases, leaving 13 bases between them. In nucleotides, the CDR3 is TGCAGCGTTGCCCGGACAGTTACCACCGGGGAGCTGTTTTTT. It yields the protein CSVARTVTTGELFF.

This rearrangement joins TRBV5-5 to TRBJ1-6; D gene unclear. The CDR3 is 16 residues long. Germline CDR1 is SGHKS and CDR2 is YYEKEE (reference sequence). V was cut by 3 bases and J by 6 bases, with 16 bases left in between. CDR3 DNA sequence: TGTGCCAGCAGCTCCCCTTGGGTGGAGGGTAATTCACCCCTCCACTTT. Protein sequence: CASSSPWVEGNSPLHF.

The CDR3: CASSPAPGGTDTQYF. In DNA form, the CDR3 reads TGTGCCAGCAGCCCCGCCCCCGGGGGCACAGATACGCAGTATTTT. The chain has TRBV9 and TRBJ2-3, with TRBD2 as a possible D gene (5 bases). Germline CDR1 reads SGDLS; CDR2 reads YYNGEE. V lost 4 bases, J lost 1 base, and 13 bases lay in between. CDR3 length equals 15 residues.

A few counts support this clonotype. This rearrangement joins TRBV4-2 to TRBJ2-5; TRBD2 matches 7 bases. The V and J ends lost 5 bases and 2 bases, in that order; junction bases with no gene match: 5. Germline lookup yields CDR1 LGHNA and CDR2 YNFKEQ. This CDR3 comprises 14 residues. CDR3 protein: CASSVLAAQETQYF. Written as DNA, the CDR3 is TGTGCCAGCAGCGTCCTAGCGGCTCAAGAGACCCAGTACTTC.

The chain recombines TRBV30 with TRBJ2-7, with 7 nucleotides matching TRBD1. From germline, CDR1 is GTSNPN and CDR2 SVGIG (reference sequence). V trimming: 0 bases; J trimming: 3 bases; junction bases outside the gene matches: 11. This CDR3 is 16 amino acids long. CDR3 nucleotides: TGTGCCTGGAGTGTCTATACCCTCGGGACAGACTACGAGCAGTACTTC. It yields the protein CAWSVYTLGTDYEQYF.

This clonotype has only a few counts. At one of its ends the junction is not consistent with the germline gene, which may arise from a read error. The rearrangement links TRBV7-7 to TRBJ2-7, with TRBD1 matching over 8 bases. Germline V gene lookup returns CDR1 SSHAT and CDR2 FNYEAQ (reference sequence). This CDR3 has 15 residues. As DNA, the CDR3 is TGTGCTAGCAGCCCTGGGACAGGCGGTAACTACGAGCAGTACTTC. Translation gives CASSPGTGGNYEQYF.

This clonotype was counted many times. This chain joins TRBV7-9 and TRBJ1-2; TRBD1 matches 7 bases. CDR1 is SEHNR and CDR2 is FQNEAQ in the germline V gene (reference sequence). The V segment lost 5 bases and the J segment 8 bases; nucleotides outside the gene matches: 5. The CDR3 is 12 residues long. The CDR3 loop reads CASSTQGKGYTF. CDR3 nucleotides: TGTGCCAGCAGCACACAGGGGAAAGGCTACACCTTC.

A remark on this clonotype: The missing conserved phenylalanine or tryptophan at the end of this CDR3 makes a read error likely. The DNA is left out, because the CDR3 cannot be placed on it with certainty; the CDR3 is given as TCRdb lists it. This chain joins TRBV21-1 and TRBJ2-7; the table names TRBD1, a call not compared with the DNA. TRBV21-1 is classified as a pseudogene. The length of the CDR3 is 14 amino acids, counting both ends. CDR3 sequence reads: CASSSNRQSYEQYS.

This clonotype has ten or more counts. This chain connects TRBV12-3 or TRBV12-4 to TRBJ1-1; D is unresolved. Deletions cut 7 bases from V and 0 bases from J, with 9 bases between. The CDR3 runs 13 residues. Here the CDR3 reads CASIYNLNTEAFF. The DNA for the CDR3 is TGTGCCAGCATTTACAACCTGAACACTGAAGCTTTCTTT.

The V gene is TRBV24-1, the J gene TRBJ2-2; tentatively, D is TRBD1 (6 bases). Germline V gene data show CDR1 as KGHDR and CDR2 as SFDVKD. The length of the CDR3 is 12 residues. The V end lost 9 bases, the J end lost 4 bases, and 8 bases lay between the germline ends. CDR3 residues: CATSDSTGELFF. The CDR3 DNA follows: TGTGCCACCTCGGACAGCACCGGGGAGCTGTTTTTT.